This entry is about one T cell receptor beta chain. The CDR3 runs to 17 residues. As to treatment: 19 received Ad26.COV2.S at low or high dose, single or two shots; roughly 5 received placebo; per-sample allocation not given. On day 63 after the first injection, vaccine and placebo recipients gave samples. Sequenced by immunoSEQ multiplex PCR; TCRdb stores in-frame clones only, minus some. This sample yields 440,000 or so clones, of which 90% are seen a single time; about 4.5% belongs to the top ten. The data belong to a study of Ad26.COV2.S vaccination and SARS-CoV-2 variants. At the level of the study: Donor was assigned to the Ad26.COV2.S arm of trial COV1001.

The chain combines TRBV21-1 with TRBJ2-1; the table's D call, TRBD2, was not checked against the DNA. TRBV21-1 is reported as a pseudogene. Sequenced material: peripheral blood, taken in a trial of Ad26.COV2.S vaccine versus placebo. This TCR came from a person aged 18-60 years who received the Ad26.COV2.S COVID-19 vaccine or a placebo. The CDR3 region is CASSSKSSGSFYNEQFF. Written as DNA, the CDR3 is TGTGCCAGCAGCTCGAAATCTAGCGGGAGCTTCTACAATGAGCAGTTCTTC.